The 19 T cell receptor beta chains in this list originate from one sample, sequenced in a study of T cell responses to AZD1222 COVID-19 vaccine. Repertoires were generated with immunoSEQ multiplex PCR, while TCRdb's copy carries only in-frame clones and drops some. The sample lists 100,000 to 150,000 clones, approximately 91% occurring once. The specimen was peripheral blood, collected 28 days after the second AZD1222 dose. The receptors stem from an adult who received the AZD1222 COVID-19 vaccine.

The chain is built from TRBV2 and TRBJ1-6; D gene uncertain. Germline V gives CDR1 SNHLY, CDR2 FYNNEI. This CDR3 contains 15 residues. V lost 6 bases and J lost 0, with 9 bases in between. This chain's CDR3 is CASRALSSYNSPLHF. CDR3 bases: TGTGCCAGCAGAGCACTGAGCTCCTATAATTCACCCCTCCACTTT.

The J gene is TRBJ1-2, the V gene TRBV10-2, with a tentative D call TRBD1 (5 bases). CDR3 length: 12 residues. The ends were cut back, 0 bases at V and 7 bases at J, with 6 bases in the middle. Germline assignment: CDR1 WSHSY and CDR2 SAAADI. The CDR3, as DNA: TGCGCCAGCAGTGAGTCTGGGGGTGGCTACACCTTC. This translates into CASSESGGGYTF.

The rearrangement links TRBV14 to TRBJ2-7; D is ambiguous. V was cut by 1 base and J by 3 bases, with 10 bases left in between. Germline lookup yields CDR1 SGHDN and CDR2 FVKESK. CDR3 length: 14 amino acids. Here the CDR3 reads CASSQAVRVYEQYF. The CDR3 coding sequence is TGTGCCAGCAGCCAAGCCGTCCGGGTCTACGAGCAGTACTTC.

The chain links TRBV2 to TRBJ2-1, with TRBD2 matching over 9 bases. Germline V gene data show CDR1 as SNHLY and CDR2 as FYNNEI. V lost 0 bases and J lost 9; bases outside the gene matches: 9. This CDR3 region has 16 residues. The CDR3 region has the DNA TGTGCCAGCAGTGAAGCGCCCAGCGGGAGGATGGCTGAGCAGTTCTTC. This translates into CASSEAPSGRMAEQFF.

The rearrangement links TRBV9 to TRBJ2-1, with 8 bases lining up with TRBD1. V was pared by 4 bases and J by 9 bases, with 6 bases of the junction left unmatched. This CDR3 has 13 amino acids. CDR1 and CDR2 (germline): SGDLS, YYNGEE. The DNA of the CDR3 is TGTGCCAGCAGCCCCCAGGGGGCTGGTGAGCAGTTCTTC. Amino acid sequence: CASSPQGAGEQFF.

This clone was detected only once. This sequence joins TRBV7-2 and TRBJ2-3; weak D call: TRBD2 (5 bases). The CDR3 contains 14 residues. CDR1 is SGHTA and CDR2 is FQGNSA in the germline V gene. The germline V and J ends were trimmed by 4 bases and 5 bases, with 13 bases remaining between them. CDR3 bases: TGTGCCAGCAGCTGGGGTCATAGCGAAGATACGCAGTATTTT. It translates to CASSWGHSEDTQYF.

This rearrangement joins TRBV5-1 to TRBJ2-6; D is unclear. Trimming took 2 bases from V and 8 from J, leaving 14 bases between them. The CDR3 extends over 15 amino acids. Germline CDR1 is SGHRS and CDR2 is YFSETQ. The CDR3 reads CASSFLRQQTNVLTF. Here the CDR3 DNA reads TGCGCCAGCAGCTTTTTACGGCAGCAAACCAACGTCCTGACTTTC.

The V call is TRBV9, the J call TRBJ2-5, with 10 bases matching TRBD2. There are 15 residues in the CDR3. Trimming cost V 4 bases and J 1 base; bases outside gene matches: 4. In germline, CDR1 is SGDLS, CDR2 YYNGEE. This CDR3 reads CASSYLAGVQETQYF. CDR3 DNA: TGTGCCAGCAGCTACCTAGCGGGAGTCCAAGAGACCCAGTACTTC.

The chain employs TRBV5-1 and TRBJ1-1, with D uncertain. Germline CDR1 SGHRS, CDR2 YFSETQ. This CDR3 comprises 13 residues. Trimming left V 2 bases short and J 2 bases short, with 7 bases between. This CDR3 reads CASSFDPNTEAFF. In DNA form, the CDR3 reads TGCGCCAGCAGCTTCGACCCTAACACTGAAGCTTTCTTT. Using reference TRBV5-1 and TRBJ1-1 for the parts outside the CDR3, the full variable domain is KAGVTQTPRYLIKTRGQQVTLSCSPISGHRSVSWYQQTPGQGLQFLFEYFSETQRNKGNFPGRFSGRQFSNSRSEMNVSTLELGDSALYLCASSFDPNTEAFFGQGTRLTVV.

This sequence joins TRBV6-6 and TRBJ2-1; D call uncertain. The germline V and J ends were trimmed by 1 base and 4 bases, with 14 bases remaining between them. The germline V gene encodes CDR1 MNHNY and CDR2 SVGAGI (reference sequence). The CDR3 spans 16 residues. The DNA of the CDR3 is TGTGCCAGCAGTTACTGGTCGGAGAGGCGTTACAATGAGCAGTTCTTC. It codes for CASSYWSERRYNEQFF.

The chain is built from TRBV24-1 and TRBJ1-5; TRBD1 matches at 8 bases. V dropped 4 bases and J dropped 2; count of bases not matched to a gene: 3. This CDR3 region has 15 residues. Germline assignment: CDR1 KGHDR and CDR2 SFDVKD. This CDR3 is CATSDRGQGNQPQHF. The CDR3 DNA sequence: TGTGCCACCAGTGACCGGGGACAGGGCAATCAGCCCCAGCATTTT.

The chain couples TRBV3-1 (or the pseudogene TRBV3-2) to TRBJ2-7; either TRBD1 or TRBD2 may supply D (5 bases each). This CDR3 has 14 amino acids. Germline CDR1 and CDR2: LGHDT and YNNKEL (reference sequence). V was pared by 3 bases and J by 7 bases, with 16 bases between. The CDR3 sequence is CASSQDWGREEQYF. CDR3 sequence (DNA): TGTGCCAGCAGCCAGGACTGGGGCAGAGAAGAGCAGTACTTC.

The chain combines TRBV5-5 with TRBJ1-2; 9 nucleotides agree with TRBD1. V was clipped by 3 bases and J by 7 bases; unmatched bases: 10. The CDR3 consists of 15 residues. Looked up from germline, CDR1 is SGHKS and CDR2 is YYEKEE (reference sequence). The CDR3 sequence: CASSSQGAPVSGYTF. DNA of the CDR3: TGTGCCAGCAGCTCACAGGGGGCGCCGGTCTCTGGCTACACCTTC.

The chain employs TRBV5-1 and TRBJ2-2; D may be TRBD2 (6 bases). Germline CDR1 reads SGHRS; CDR2 reads YFSETQ. CDR3 length: 15 amino acids. V was shortened by 4 bases and J by 0 bases, with 10 bases between the two germline ends. The CDR3 nucleotides read TGCGCCAGCAGCCCAATAGCGGCGAACACCGGGGAGCTGTTTTTT. As protein: CASSPIAANTGELFF.

V and J are TRBV30 and TRBJ1-6; no reliable D call. Germline V gene sequence: CDR1 GTSNPN, CDR2 SVGIG (reference sequence). Trimming left V 3 bases short and J 8 bases short, with 11 bases between. The CDR3 has 13 residues. Here the CDR3 reads CAWRWTIDSPLHF. The CDR3, as DNA: TGTGCCTGGAGGTGGACTATCGATTCACCCCTCCACTTT.

The chain uses TRBV7-7 and TRBJ2-5, with TRBD1 identical over 11 bases. Germline CDR1 is SSHAT and CDR2 is FNYEAQ (reference sequence). Losses at the gene ends were 1 base for V and 1 base for J; bases not matched to a gene: 8. CDR3 length: 18 residues. The CDR3 bases are TGTGCCAGCAGCTTAGGTCCGTCGGGACAGGGGGGCCAAGAGACCCAGTACTTC. It codes for CASSLGPSGQGGQETQYF.

The chain has TRBV12-3 or TRBV12-4 and TRBJ1-5, with no clear D. V gave up 3 bases and J gave up 7 bases, with 7 bases separating them. The CDR3 is 12 amino acids. The CDR3 region has the DNA TGTGCCAGCAGTTTCCTGCAACAGCCCCAGCATTTT. Translated: CASSFLQQPQHF.

CDR3 protein: CASSLGGALGNQPQHF. Written as DNA, the CDR3 is TGTGCCAGCAGCTTAGGGGGGGCTCTGGGCAATCAGCCCCAGCATTTT. The chain combines TRBV7-9 with TRBJ1-5, with D perhaps TRBD1 (6 bases). Deletions cut 1 base from V and 2 bases from J, with 12 bases between. CDR1 is SEHNR and CDR2 is FQNEAQ in the germline V gene (reference sequence). The CDR3 sequence is 16 residues long.

The sample holds a few counts of this clone. Other DNA sequences in the sample encode the same CDR3. The CDR3 loop reads CASRSGTGPYEQYF. CDR3 in DNA: TGTGCCAGCAGATCCGGGACAGGGCCCTACGAGCAGTACTTC. The chain joins TRBV28 to TRBJ2-7, with TRBD1 matching over 9 bases. From germline, CDR1 is MDHEN and CDR2 SYDVKM. J lost 2 bases, V lost 6 bases, and 5 bases had no gene match. This CDR3 contains 14 residues. Together with reference TRBV28 and TRBJ2-7, the CDR3 gives the full variable domain: DVKVTQSSRYLVKRTGEKVFLECVQDMDHENMFWYRQDPGLGLRLIYFSYDVKMKEKGDIPEGYSVSREKKERFSLILESASTNQTSMYLCASRSGTGPYEQYFGPGTRLTVT.